The 29 T cell receptor beta chains given below trace back to one sample, sequenced in a study of memory CD4+ T cells and cytomegalovirus serostatus. Data came from immunoSEQ multiplex PCR; TCRdb stores just in-frame clones and leaves some out. This sample has approximately 40,000 clones, with 65% to 80% found just once. Single viable CD3+CD4+CD8-CD45RO+ cells were sorted as the memory CD4+ T cells. Sequenced material: memory CD4+ T cells from blood. Receptors originate from an adult in good health and CMV-seronegative.

V and J are TRBV27 and TRBJ2-1, with a tentative D call TRBD1 (5 bases). Trimming stripped 6 bases from V and 3 bases from J, with 9 bases between. The germline gives CDR1 MNHEY, CDR2 SMNVEV (reference sequence). The CDR3 totals 13 residues. The DNA for the CDR3 is TGTGCCAGCAGGACCAGGGTCTACAATGAGCAGTTCTTC. Translation gives CASRTRVYNEQFF.

V usage is TRBV4-2 and J usage is TRBJ2-3, with TRBD2 identical over 9 bases. The CDR3 runs 14 residues. Germline loops: CDR1 LGHNA, CDR2 YNFKEQ. Losses at the gene ends were 6 bases for V and 3 bases for J; bases not matched to a gene: 4. CDR3 protein: CASRAGGLTDTQYF. For the CDR3, the DNA is TGTGCCAGCAGGGCGGGGGGGCTAACAGATACGCAGTATTTT.

This clone occurred a few times. This rearrangement joins TRBV27 to TRBJ1-5, with D possibly being TRBD1 (5 bases). CDR3 length equals 14 residues. Germline V gene sequence: CDR1 MNHEY, CDR2 SMNVEV (reference sequence). The V end lost 6 bases, the J end lost 2 bases, and 11 bases lay between the germline ends. DNA of the CDR3: TGTGCCAGCAGGGGGAGGGGACGCAATCAGCCCCAGCATTTT. Translating it yields CASRGRGRNQPQHF.

Turning to this clone: An end of the junction does not agree with germline; a read error may underlie this. The chain joins TRBV7-7 to TRBJ2-2, with D perhaps assigned TRBD1 or TRBD2 (5 bases each). Germline assignment: CDR1 SSHAT and CDR2 FNYEAQ (reference sequence). This CDR3 is built from 15 residues. In nucleotides, the CDR3 is TGTGCTAGCAGCAGGGACGGTGATAACACCGGGGAGCTGTTTTTT. Amino acids: CASSRDGDNTGELFF.

The genes are TRBV19 and TRBJ2-1, with D perhaps matching TRBD2 (5 bases). The V and J ends lost 0 bases and 8 bases respectively, with 8 bases between them. This CDR3 is built from 13 residues. CDR1 is LNHDA and CDR2 is SQIVND in the germline V gene (reference sequence). CDR3 DNA: TGTGCCAGTAGTATAGAATGGGGAGATGAGCAGTTCTTC. Protein sequence: CASSIEWGDEQFF.

The rearrangement links TRBV18 to TRBJ1-3; no firm D call. The CDR3 length is 14 residues. Germline lookup yields CDR1 KGHSH and CDR2 LQKENI. V dropped 1 base and J dropped 3 bases, with 7 bases sitting between them. CDR3 sequence reads: CASSPQAYGNTIYF. The DNA for the CDR3 is TGTGCCAGCTCACCACAGGCTTATGGAAACACCATATATTTT. Together with reference TRBV18 and TRBJ1-3, the CDR3 gives the full variable domain: NAGVMQNPRHLVRRRGQEARLRCSPMKGHSHVYWYRQLPEEGLKFMVYLQKENIIDESGMPKERFSAEFPKEGPSILRIQQVVRGDSAAYFCASSPQAYGNTIYFGEGSWLTVV.

The chain couples TRBV19 to TRBJ1-2; possible D gene TRBD1, 5 bases. Germline CDR1 reads LNHDA; CDR2 reads SQIVND (reference sequence). The CDR3 is made up of 15 amino acids. Trimming pared 0 bases from V and 4 bases from J, leaving 12 bases between. The CDR3 nucleotides are TGTGCCAGTAGTATAGATACGACAGTCAGCTATGGCTACACCTTC. Encoded protein: CASSIDTTVSYGYTF.

Remarks on this clone: An end of the junction differs from the germline gene, which may be a read error. The chain employs TRBV5-8 and TRBJ1-2; 9 nucleotides agree with TRBD1. The CDR3 length is 15 residues. CDR1 and CDR2 from the germline V gene are SGHTS and YDEGEE. CDR3 region: CASSLAGTGLYGHTF. CDR3 DNA sequence: TGTGCCAGCAGCTTGGCCGGGACAGGGCTCTATGGCCACACCTTC. The full variable domain, its missing parts supplied by reference TRBV5-8 and TRBJ1-2, is EAGVTQSPTHLIKTRGQQATLRCSPISGHTSVYWYQQALGLGLQFLLWYDEGEERNRGNFPPRFSGRQFPNYSSELNVNALELEDSALYLCASSLAGTGLYGHTFGSGTRLTVV.

J is TRBJ2-3 and V is TRBV10-3; D gene unclear. V gave up 5 bases and J gave up 3 bases, with 12 bases separating them. Germline CDR1 ENHRY, CDR2 SYGVKD. The CDR3 loop spans 14 amino acids. The CDR3: CAISKAPGTDTQYF. The CDR3 DNA sequence: TGTGCCATCAGTAAAGCCCCGGGTACAGATACGCAGTATTTT.

The gene calls are TRBV19 and TRBJ2-7, with 8 bases identical to TRBD2. The J segment lost 8 bases and the V segment lost 6 bases, leaving 15 bases of the junction unmatched. The CDR3 length is 15 residues. In germline, CDR1 is LNHDA, CDR2 SQIVND (reference sequence). CDR3 region: CASRPVDGGGSKQYF. The CDR3 DNA reads TGTGCCAGTAGGCCCGTCGACGGCGGGGGGTCTAAGCAGTACTTC.

This clone showed up just a few times. This chain links TRBV7-2 with TRBJ1-1; D uncertain. Germline CDR1 is SGHTA and CDR2 is FQGNSA. The CDR3 runs to 13 residues. Trimming left V 4 bases short and J 4 bases short, with 10 bases between. CDR3 amino acids: CASSYSVATEAFF. CDR3 nucleotides: TGTGCCAGCAGCTACTCGGTGGCCACTGAAGCTTTCTTT.

This chain connects TRBV12-5 to TRBJ1-5, with 8 bases lining up with TRBD1. Losses at the gene ends were 1 base for V and 5 bases for J; bases not matched to a gene: 4. CDR1 LGHNT and CDR2 FRNRAP come from the germline V gene. The CDR3 has 15 amino acids. In DNA, the CDR3 is TGTGCTAGTGGTTTGGGACAGGGGAGCGATCAGCCCCAGCATTTT. It is translated as CASGLGQGSDQPQHF.

The V and J genes are TRBV28 and TRBJ2-5, with D possibly being TRBD2 (6 bases). V was trimmed by 7 bases and J by 5 bases, leaving 11 bases between them. Germline V gene data show CDR1 as MDHEN and CDR2 as SYDVKM. The CDR3 is 12 amino acids. Here the CDR3 DNA reads TGTGCCAGCACGGGGGTCCGGGAGACCCAGTACTTC. It is translated as CASTGVRETQYF.

V and J are TRBV7-9 and TRBJ2-5; no clear D gene. The V gene's germline CDR1 is SEHNR and CDR2 FQNEAQ (reference sequence). The CDR3 extends over 13 amino acids. V dropped 3 bases and J dropped 3 bases, with 8 bases sitting between them. CDR3 nucleotide sequence: TGTGCCAGCAGCTTCGACTGGGAAGAGACCCAGTACTTC. It translates to CASSFDWEETQYF. The full variable domain, in which reference TRBV7-9 and TRBJ2-5 provide the parts outside the CDR3, is DTGVSQNPRHKITKRGQNVTFRCDPISEHNRLYWYRQTLGQGPEFLTYFQNEAQLEKSRLLSDRFSAERPKGSFSTLEIQRTEQGDSAMYLCASSFDWEETQYFGPGTRLLVL.

The gene calls are TRBV11-3 and TRBJ2-1; tentatively, D is TRBD1 (6 bases). Germline CDR1 SGHNT, CDR2 YENEEA. This CDR3 spans 14 amino acids. The V and J ends lost 6 bases and 7 bases respectively, with 16 bases between them. In nucleotides, the CDR3 is TGTGCCAGCAGTCGCCAGGGGCCACCAAATGAGCAGTTCTTC. Translating gives CASSRQGPPNEQFF.

The chain uses TRBV5-4 and TRBJ1-1; D is unclear. Germline V gene lookup returns CDR1 SGHNT and CDR2 YYREEE (reference sequence). CDR3 length: 15 residues. V lost 2 bases, J lost 0 bases, and 11 bases lay in between. The CDR3 reads CASSFRGPMNTEAFF. The CDR3 DNA reads as TGTGCCAGCAGCTTTCGCGGCCCGATGAACACTGAAGCTTTCTTT.

Comment on this clone: At one end the junction does not follow the germline gene, possibly because of a read error. The rearrangement links TRBV28 to TRBJ1-5; 10 nucleotides agree with TRBD1. The CDR3 sequence is 15 residues long. CDR1 MDHEN and CDR2 SYDVKM come from the germline V gene. The CDR3 loop is CANSSPGQGNQPQHF. Written as DNA, the CDR3 is TGTGCCAACAGTTCCCCGGGACAGGGGAATCAGCCCCAGCATTTT.

The chain has TRBV5-4 and TRBJ2-2, with 9 bases aligning to TRBD1. V lost 4 bases and J lost 4; bases outside the gene matches: 5. CDR3 length: 15 residues. Per germline, CDR1 SGHNT and CDR2 YYREEE (reference sequence). The CDR3 DNA reads as TGTGCCAGCAGCCTACAGGGGGCGCTCACCGGGGAGCTGTTTTTT. This codes for CASSLQGALTGELFF.

As concerns this clone: An end of the junction does not agree with germline; a read error may underlie this. The rearrangement uses TRBV7-7 and TRBJ1-5; D gene unclear. The CDR3 spans 13 residues. From germline, CDR1 is SSHAT and CDR2 FNYEAQ (reference sequence). The CDR3 spells CASSLDRGQPQHF. The CDR3 DNA is TGTGCTAGCAGCTTAGATCGAGGTCAGCCCCAGCATTTT.

The chain joins TRBV20-1 to TRBJ2-1, with D hard to call. Germline CDR1 DFQATT, CDR2 SNEGSKA (reference sequence). This CDR3 is built from 11 residues. The germline V and J ends were trimmed by 6 bases and 5 bases, with 8 bases remaining between them. The DNA for the CDR3 is TGCAGTGCCTCCCGAAACAATGAGCAGTTCTTC. Translating it yields CSASRNNEQFF.

The rearrangement uses TRBV7-6 and TRBJ1-5; 10 bases are a match to TRBD1. With 1 base clipped from V and 6 bases from J, the junction kept 3 bases outside the gene matches. The CDR3 has 15 residues. Germline V gene sequence: CDR1 SGHVS, CDR2 FNYEAQ. CDR3 sequence (DNA): TGTGCCAGCAGCTTAGGGACAGGGGGTTCTCAGCCCCAGCATTTT. Amino acids: CASSLGTGGSQPQHF.

The V and J genes are TRBV5-1 and TRBJ2-5, with D possibly being TRBD2 (5 bases). The CDR3 runs 15 residues. CDR1 and CDR2 (germline): SGHRS, YFSETQ. The V end lost 0 bases, the J end lost 0 bases, and 9 bases lay between the germline ends. The CDR3 DNA reads TGCGCCAGCAGCTTGGAGGCGGGCAACCAAGAGACCCAGTACTTC. Protein sequence: CASSLEAGNQETQYF.

The V gene is TRBV30, the J gene TRBJ1-3, with 8 bases fitting TRBD1. Losses at the gene ends were 4 bases for V and 7 bases for J; bases not matched to a gene: 6. The CDR3 sequence is 13 residues long. CDR1 GTSNPN and CDR2 SVGIG come from the germline V gene (reference sequence). CDR3 coding DNA: TGTGCCTGGACTGCAGGGGGCTTTAACACCATATATTTT. Translated: CAWTAGGFNTIYF.

This sequence joins TRBV18 and TRBJ2-5; D is unclear. Trimming cost V 1 base and J 4 bases, with 7 bases left between them. The germline V gene has CDR1 KGHSH and CDR2 LQKENI. The CDR3 extends over 13 amino acids. The CDR3 protein is CASSPQLRETQYF. In DNA form, the CDR3 reads TGTGCCAGCTCACCACAACTACGAGAGACCCAGTACTTC. The full variable domain, completed using reference TRBV18 and TRBJ2-5, is NAGVMQNPRHLVRRRGQEARLRCSPMKGHSHVYWYRQLPEEGLKFMVYLQKENIIDESGMPKERFSAEFPKEGPSILRIQQVVRGDSAAYFCASSPQLRETQYFGPGTRLLVL.

This sequence joins TRBV28 and TRBJ2-7, with D possibly being TRBD2 (6 bases). Germline loops: CDR1 MDHEN, CDR2 SYDVKM. V was trimmed by 7 bases and J by 2 bases, leaving 15 bases between them. The CDR3 totals 14 residues. The CDR3 bases are TGTGCCAGCAAGTCGGGTCTAGCGACCTACGAGCAGTACTTC. As protein: CASKSGLATYEQYF.

The rearrangement links TRBV18 to TRBJ1-3, with TRBD1 as a possible D gene (5 bases). The CDR3 contains 17 residues. CDR1 and CDR2 from the germline V gene are KGHSH and LQKENI. Trimming pared 0 bases from V and 0 bases from J, leaving 12 bases between. CDR3 DNA sequence: TGTGCCAGCTCACCACCGGGGACCGCTATCTCTGGAAACACCATATATTTT. Amino acids: CASSPPGTAISGNTIYF.

The rearrangement uses TRBV30 and TRBJ2-1; D is perhaps TRBD1 or TRBD2 (5 bases each). CDR3 size: 12 residues. With 0 bases removed from V and 10 bases from J, the gap between germline ends came to 10 bases. CDR1 GTSNPN and CDR2 SVGIG come from the germline V gene (reference sequence). This CDR3 reads CAWSVLGEEQFF. The CDR3 nucleotides are TGTGCCTGGAGTGTATTGGGGGAAGAGCAGTTCTTC. Full variable domain (remainder filled in from reference TRBV30 and TRBJ2-1): SQTIHQWPATLVQPVGSPLSLECTVEGTSNPNLYWYRQAAGRGLQLLFYSVGIGQISSEVPQNLSASRPQDRQFILSSKKLLLSDSGFYLCAWSVLGEEQFFGPGTRLTVL.

The genes are TRBV28 and TRBJ2-7; D is unclear. The CDR3 sequence is 16 residues long. Trimming took off 7 bases at V and 2 bases at J, with 21 bases between the two ends. CDR1 is MDHEN, CDR2 SYDVKM, per germline. CDR3 DNA sequence: TGTGCCAGCAAGCCTTTCGGGCGGACGGCAACCTACGAGCAGTACTTC. Translated: CASKPFGRTATYEQYF.

V is TRBV5-1 and J is TRBJ2-1; 9 bases line up with TRBD1. V dropped 4 bases and J dropped 4; count of bases not matched to a gene: 9. This CDR3 has 16 residues. CDR1 is SGHRS and CDR2 is YFSETQ in the germline V gene. CDR3 sequence reads: CASSTSTGGDYNEQFF. The CDR3 coding sequence is TGCGCCAGCAGCACCAGCACAGGGGGCGATTACAATGAGCAGTTCTTC.